A selection of T cell receptor beta chains follows, all from one sample in a study of blood T cell repertoires in COVID-19. Using immunoSEQ multiplex PCR, the repertoire was profiled, and TCRdb retains in-frame clones only, with some absent. This table holds approximately 97,000 clones, 90% found once. Sequencing was done on a sample of peripheral blood. The receptor set was obtained from a man aged 55-75 years with acute or convalescent COVID-19. Each CDR3 is given with its conserved first and last residue. Fields, in order: clone size, D gene, V gene, J gene, CDR3 DNA, CDR3 protein. D genes are given only for firm matches. For some rows the clone size is stated as once, few or many, or as a class when expanded; others skip it.

.	.	TRBV5-6	TRBJ1-5	TGTGCCAGCAGCCTCACGTTCCAGGGTAACAATCAGCCCCAGCATTTT	CASSLTFQGNNQPQHF
.	TRBD2	TRBV7-8	TRBJ2-5	TGTGCCAGCAGCTTACGGGGGGTGGGGTTTGGGACCCAGTACTTC	CASSLRGVGFGTQYF
.	.	TRBV30	TRBJ2-5	TGTGCCTGGAGAATGGGGGGGCTGAGCGGGGAGACCCAGTACTTC	CAWRMGGLSGETQYF
once	.	TRBV19	TRBJ1-2	TGTGCCAGTAGTATTCTGGCAGGGATCAACTATGGCTACACCTTC	CASSILAGINYGYTF
.	.	TRBV4-1	TRBJ1-2	TGCGCCAGCAGCCAAGAGCGGGGGGCTAACTATGGCTACACCTTC	CASSQERGANYGYTF
.	TRBD1	TRBV20-1	TRBJ1-1	TGCAGTGCTAGTGGTGTACAGGGGGTTAGGACTGAAGCTTTCTTT	CSASGVQGVRTEAFF
.	TRBD2	TRBV7-6	TRBJ2-2	TGTGCCAGCAGCCCCCAAGCGGGGGCGAACACCGGGGAGCTGTTTTTT	CASSPQAGANTGELFF
.	.	TRBV5-4	TRBJ1-2	TGTGCCAGCAGCTTGGAACAGTCGATAAGCTACACCTTC	CASSLEQSISYTF
.	TRBD2	TRBV18	TRBJ2-5	TGTGCCAGCTCAACCAGCGGGGGGCTCCGAGAGACCCAGTACTTC	CASSTSGGLRETQYF
.	.	TRBV5-5	TRBJ1-5	TGTGCCAGCAGCCCGGGGGAACGCAGGAATCAGCCCCAGCATTTT	CASSPGERRNQPQHF
.	TRBD1	TRBV5-4	TRBJ2-1	TGTGCCAGCAGCTCCGGGACAGGGTCCTACAATGAGCAGTTCTTC	CASSSGTGSYNEQFF
.	.	TRBV3-1/TRBV3-2	TRBJ1-2	TGTGCCAGCAGCCTTCAGGGTTTTGGCTACACCTTC	CASSLQGFGYTF
.	.	TRBV19	TRBJ2-3	TGTGCCAGTAGTGACTCCTATTTTACAGGGACCGCCCTGAGCGCAGATACGCAGTATTTT	CASSDSYFTGTALSADTQYF
.	TRBD1	TRBV2	TRBJ1-2	TGTGCCAGCTCAACCTCCGGGACAGAGAACTATGGCTACACCTTC	CASSTSGTENYGYTF
.	.	TRBV11-3	TRBJ2-1	TGTGCCAGCAGTAAACAGGAGGGTGAGCAGTTCTTC	CASSKQEGEQFF
.	TRBD1	TRBV7-9	TRBJ1-1	TGTGCCAGTGCTAGACAGGGGAACACTGAAGCTTTCTTT	CASARQGNTEAFF